This T cell receptor beta chain was observed in a study of T cell repertoires in cytomegalovirus infection. Looking at the study overall: Shared public TCR beta signatures pointed to both CMV infection and a matching HLA type.

The CDR3 sequence is 11 residues long. Looked up from germline, CDR1 is DFQATT and CDR2 is SNEGSKA (reference sequence). V was pared by 4 bases and J by 4 bases, with 7 bases between. TCRdb used MiXCR to reprocess the reads, holding one entry per CDR3 protein. The table shows fewer than 250,000 distinct CDR3 sequences, with approximately 22% occurring only once. Overall study results and limits: Ex vivo, HLA-C-restricted CMV-specific TCR beta clonotypes prevailed over the rest of the response. Identification of carriers of CMV plus the relevant HLA was achieved through cumulative public TCR beta family frequency.

This clonotype showed up just a few times. Its antigen remains unidentified. The chain employs TRBV20-1 and TRBJ1-2; D gene unclear. The sample consisted of CD8+ T cells from PBMCs. This receptor was identified in a human donor in good health (CMV status not recorded). Some clones in this sample may be carry-over from other donors' samples. The chain's CDR3 is CSAIVSYGYTF. As DNA, the CDR3 is TGCAGTGCTATCGTGAGCTATGGCTACACCTTC.